The following is a T cell receptor beta chain sequence with its context. The treatment was: randomized to nivolumab then ipilimumab (arm A) or the reverse (arm B). No patient had prior DNA-damaging chemotherapy. PBMC sorting kept live CD3+CD8+ cells without CD19 or CD56. Using immunoSEQ multiplex PCR, the repertoire was profiled, and TCRdb retains in-frame clones only, with some absent. Altogether 5,900 or so clones are present, about half being singletons, with the ten largest covering roughly 42%. Looked up from germline, CDR1 is MDHEN and CDR2 is SYDVKM. The CDR3 is 17 amino acids. V was pared by 4 bases and J by 2 bases, with 10 bases of the junction left unmatched. These data are taken from a study of sequential checkpoint blockade in melanoma. In the study overall: After both sequences, patients received maintenance nivolumab.

The chain recombines TRBV28 with TRBJ2-2; 7 positions match TRBD1. Material: CD8+ T cells sorted from blood (inferred from file names), obtained from a patient given nivolumab and ipilimumab in sequence. This TCR derives from a human donor with melanoma. CDR3 coding DNA: TGTGCCAGCAGTTCCCACCAACAGGGGATTAACACCGGGGAGCTGTTTTTT. This encodes CASSSHQQGINTGELFF.